The 32 T cell receptor beta chains listed next were all sequenced from one sample in a study of T-cell reconstitution after alpha-beta-depleted transplantation in children. Unique molecular identifiers featured in how the TCRbeta library was prepared. TCRdb re-called the PCR reads with MiXCR, one entry per CDR3 protein. The table lists almost 250,000 distinct CDR3 sequences, about 23% of them singletons. Sequenced material: PBMCs, taken before TCRalphabeta/CD19-depleted stem cell transplant. Receptors were obtained from a girl aged 2 to 9 with Fanconi anemia, due to receive a stem cell transplant.

This clonotype was recorded at least ten times. The rearrangement uses TRBV12-3 or TRBV12-4 and TRBJ1-5; D is undetermined. This CDR3 has 12 amino acids. The V end lost 6 bases, the J end lost 0 bases, and 3 bases lay between the germline ends. The chain's CDR3 is CASRDSNQPQHF. CDR3 bases: TGTGCCAGCAGGGATAGCAATCAGCCCCAGCATTTT.

V is TRBV7-3 and J is TRBJ2-3, with 7 bases matching TRBD2. This CDR3 is built from 15 residues. The trim removed 3 bases at V and 4 bases at J, leaving 7 bases unmatched. Germline lookup yields CDR1 SGHTA and CDR2 FQGTGA. The CDR3 loop reads CASSLSREQADTQYF. The CDR3 DNA reads TGTGCCAGCAGCTTGTCGCGGGAGCAGGCAGATACGCAGTATTTT.

V and J are TRBV6-5 and TRBJ2-3; 12 bases map to TRBD2. With 4 bases clipped from V and 4 bases from J, the junction kept 3 bases outside the gene matches. This CDR3 region has 15 residues. The germline gives CDR1 MNHEY, CDR2 SVGAGI. This CDR3 is CASSSTSGGPDTQYF. The CDR3 DNA follows: TGTGCCAGCAGTTCAACTAGCGGGGGGCCAGATACGCAGTATTTT.

In its sample, this clonotype was seen many times. V and J are TRBV11-2 and TRBJ1-1; 7 bases are a match to TRBD1. CDR3 size: 14 residues. J was trimmed by 7 bases and V by 3 bases; bases with no gene match: 8. The germline CDR1 and CDR2 sequences are SGHAT and FQNNGV. CDR3 DNA: TGTGCCAGCAGCTTCTTGGACAGGATACGTGAAGCTTTCTTT. Translation gives CASSFLDRIREAFF.

This chain links TRBV2 with TRBJ2-5; 10 bases map to TRBD2. V trimming: 5 bases; J trimming: 3 bases; junction bases outside the gene matches: 6. The CDR3 length is 15 residues. CDR1 is SNHLY, CDR2 FYNNEI, per germline. For the CDR3, the DNA is TGTGCCAGCAGTATCCGAGGACTAGCGGAAGAGACCCAGTACTTC. As protein: CASSIRGLAEETQYF. The variable domain in full, completed from reference TRBV2 and TRBJ2-5, reads EPEVTQTPSHQVTQMGQEVILRCVPISNHLYFYWYRQILGQKVEFLVSFYNNEISEKSEIFDDQFSVERPDGSNFTLKIRSTKLEDSAMYFCASSIRGLAEETQYFGPGTRLLVL.

This chain uses TRBV24-1 with TRBJ2-1; D assignment may be TRBD1 or TRBD2 (5 bases each). The V end lost 3 bases, the J end lost 4 bases, and 15 bases lay between the germline ends. The CDR3 is made up of 16 amino acids. CDR1 is KGHDR and CDR2 is SFDVKD in the germline V gene. As DNA, the CDR3 is TGTGCCACCAGTGATCCCAACGGGACGGTGTACAATGAGCAGTTCTTC. Its translation: CATSDPNGTVYNEQFF.

This clonotype was counted ten times or more. V usage is TRBV25-1 and J usage is TRBJ2-7; either TRBD1 or TRBD2 may supply D (6 bases each). This CDR3 spans 11 amino acids. Trimming cost V 8 bases and J 4 bases, with 9 bases left between them. CDR1 is MGHDK and CDR2 is SYGVNS in the germline V gene. The CDR3 coding sequence is TGTGCCAGCGGGGGGCTGTACGAGCAGTACTTC. Translation: CASGGLYEQYF.

The table lists this clonotype with many counts. The rearrangement uses TRBV5-1 and TRBJ1-1; 9 nucleotides line up with TRBD1. Trimming cost V 4 bases and J 5 bases; bases outside gene matches: 9. Germline loops: CDR1 SGHRS, CDR2 YFSETQ. The CDR3 is made up of 15 amino acids. The CDR3 loop reads CASSTLGTGRTEAFF. The CDR3 DNA sequence: TGCGCCAGCAGCACCCTCGGGACAGGGAGGACTGAAGCTTTCTTT.

This clonotype was counted ten times or more. This chain uses TRBV7-2 with TRBJ2-7; D may match TRBD1 or TRBD2 (5 bases each). In germline, CDR1 is SGHTA, CDR2 FQGNSA. V lost 3 bases and J lost 3, with 12 bases in between. The CDR3 length is 14 residues. The CDR3 DNA sequence: TGTGCCAGCAGCTTGAGCAGGGACCTCTACGAGCAGTACTTC. Its translation is CASSLSRDLYEQYF. Looking up the rest from reference TRBV7-2 and TRBJ2-7 gives the full variable domain: GAGVSQSPSNKVTEKGKDVELRCDPISGHTALYWYRQSLGQGLEFLIYFQGNSAPDKSGLPSDRFSAERTGGSVSTLTIQRTQQEDSAVYLCASSLSRDLYEQYFGPGTRLTVT.

V gene TRBV18 combines with J gene TRBJ2-5, with D hard to call. This CDR3 is 17 amino acids long. Germline CDR1 reads KGHSH; CDR2 reads LQKENI. Trimming took off 5 bases at V and 0 bases at J, with 19 bases between the two ends. CDR3 sequence: CASSAKPGSVYQETQYF. DNA for the CDR3: TGTGCCAGCTCAGCAAAACCGGGCTCCGTATACCAAGAGACCCAGTACTTC.

The rearrangement joins TRBV28 to TRBJ1-3; no definite D call. From germline, CDR1 is MDHEN and CDR2 SYDVKM. The ends were cut back, 8 bases at V and 3 bases at J, with 5 bases in the middle. There are 11 residues in the CDR3. The CDR3 reads CASLGGNTIYF. CDR3 in DNA: TGTGCCAGCCTCGGTGGAAACACCATATATTTT.

This clonotype was counted only a few times. The chain recombines TRBV2 with TRBJ1-2; weak D call: TRBD1 (5 bases). CDR3 length: 13 residues. Trimming left V 7 bases short and J 4 bases short, with 13 bases between. Germline CDR1 and CDR2: SNHLY and FYNNEI. In DNA, the CDR3 is TGTGCCAGCAACGAACAGGCCCTCTATGGCTACACCTTC. This encodes CASNEQALYGYTF.

This chain links TRBV7-2 with TRBJ2-7, with 8 bases fitting TRBD1. Germline V gene sequence: CDR1 SGHTA, CDR2 FQGNSA. CDR3 length: 13 amino acids. Trimming removed 3 bases from V and 7 bases from J; junction bases left unmatched: 5. CDR3 loop: CASSLDRVPEQYF. The DNA of the CDR3 is TGTGCCAGCAGCTTGGACAGGGTCCCTGAGCAGTACTTC.

This clonotype was seen repeatedly, ten times or more. V usage is TRBV20-1 and J usage is TRBJ2-4, with TRBD2 identical over 7 bases. The CDR3 contains 14 residues. CDR1 and CDR2 from the germline V gene are DFQATT and SNEGSKA (reference sequence). Trimming cost V 6 bases and J 7 bases; bases outside gene matches: 12. CDR3 nucleotides: TGCAGTGCCCCACCCTGGGCGGGAGTTAACATTCAGTACTTC. The encoded protein is CSAPPWAGVNIQYF.

The V call is TRBV5-1, the J call TRBJ2-7; a possible D gene is TRBD2 (6 bases). V shed 4 bases and J shed 6 bases, with 23 bases lying between them. The length of the CDR3 is 16 residues. CDR1 and CDR2 (germline): SGHRS, YFSETQ. The CDR3 nucleotides read TGCGCCAGCAGCCCGCAACAACCCGGGACTTCTCTCGAGCAGTACTTC. This gives the protein CASSPQQPGTSLEQYF.

There are many counts of this clonotype. The chain employs TRBV7-2 and TRBJ2-1; a possible D gene is TRBD1 (5 bases). Germline CDR1 is SGHTA and CDR2 is FQGNSA. V was trimmed by 7 bases and J by 12 bases, leaving 22 bases between them. This CDR3 region has 14 residues. CDR3 nucleotides: TGTGCCAGCACGAAAGCTCGGTTGGGAACAGGGCAGTTCTTC. The encoded protein is CASTKARLGTGQFF.

This clonotype was recorded at least ten times. V and J are TRBV20-1 and TRBJ2-6; D not resolved. CDR3 length: 13 residues. V lost 3 bases and J 1 base, leaving 4 bases between the germline ends. The germline gives CDR1 DFQATT, CDR2 SNEGSKA (reference sequence). The CDR3 spells CSASTSGANVLTF. The CDR3 DNA is TGCAGTGCTAGCACATCTGGGGCCAACGTCCTGACTTTC.

This rearrangement joins TRBV7-9 to TRBJ2-7; D unclear. The CDR3 runs to 12 residues. Trimming stripped 5 bases from V and 6 bases from J, with 11 bases between. Per germline, CDR1 SEHNR and CDR2 FQNEAQ (reference sequence). The CDR3 protein is CASSIVKTEQYF. CDR3 DNA sequence: TGTGCCAGCAGCATCGTAAAGACCGAGCAGTACTTC.

J is TRBJ2-5 and V is TRBV11-2; D remains unclear. CDR3 length: 11 amino acids. From germline, CDR1 is SGHAT and CDR2 FQNNGV. The V and J ends lost 5 bases and 7 bases respectively, with 8 bases between them. The CDR3 sequence: CASSVLGTQYF. As DNA, the CDR3 is TGTGCCAGCAGCGTGTTGGGGACCCAGTACTTC.

The CDR3 sequence: CSPVWLAGEGADTQYF. For the CDR3, the DNA is TGCAGCCCCGTCTGGCTAGCGGGAGAGGGGGCAGATACGCAGTATTTT. This chain connects TRBV29-1 to TRBJ2-3, with 10 bases matching TRBD2. Trimming at V came to 8 bases and at J to 4 bases, leaving 15 bases not matched to a gene. The germline CDR1 and CDR2 sequences are SQVTM and ANQGSEA. The CDR3 extends over 16 amino acids.

V usage is TRBV6-1 and J usage is TRBJ2-3; TRBD2 agrees at 8 bases. Losses at the gene ends were 6 bases for V and 4 bases for J; bases not matched to a gene: 12. CDR3 length: 16 amino acids. Looked up from germline, CDR1 is MNHNS and CDR2 is SASEGT. The CDR3 DNA follows: TGTGCCAGCAGCCGCCGGGCGGGAGGTTCGGCAGATACGCAGTATTTT. Translating gives CASSRRAGGSADTQYF.

This clonotype was picked up one time. For the CDR3, the DNA is TGTGCCAGCAGCTTGGAACAGGCCTCCTACGAGCAGTACTTC. Protein sequence: CASSLEQASYEQYF. The chain carries TRBV5-5 and TRBJ2-7, with D possibly being TRBD1 (5 bases). The CDR3 spans 14 residues. V lost 0 bases and J 0 bases, leaving 7 bases between the germline ends. Germline V lookup: CDR1 SGHKS, CDR2 YYEKEE (reference sequence).

This chain uses TRBV3-1 with TRBJ1-2; the match to TRBD1 covers 9 bases. V lost 1 base and J lost 6; bases outside the gene matches: 12. CDR3 length: 17 amino acids. CDR1 is LGHDT, CDR2 YNNKEL, per germline (reference sequence). For the CDR3, the DNA is TGTGCCAGCAGCCAAGTCGTGGGGGACAGGGTCAACGATGGCTACACCTTC. Its translation is CASSQVVGDRVNDGYTF.

The chain links TRBV20-1 to TRBJ2-7; TRBD2 aligns across 8 bases. Trimming took 3 bases from V and 2 from J; bases not matched to a gene: 12. Germline assignment: CDR1 DFQATT and CDR2 SNEGSKA (reference sequence). The CDR3 consists of 16 residues. CDR3 DNA sequence: TGCAGTGCTAGGGTCCCAAGCGGGAGACCCACCTACGAGCAGTACTTC. It translates to CSARVPSGRPTYEQYF.

The V gene is TRBV20-1, the J gene TRBJ2-1; the D is unclear. The V end was cut by 5 bases, the J end by 0 bases, with 17 bases between. The CDR3 has 16 residues. Germline V gene lookup returns CDR1 DFQATT and CDR2 SNEGSKA (reference sequence). The CDR3 bases are TGCAGTGCTGTCCACGGAGTTCGCGACTCCTACAATGAGCAGTTCTTC. This gives the protein CSAVHGVRDSYNEQFF.

The chain has TRBV29-1 and TRBJ2-3; maybe TRBD1 (5 bases). Germline CDR1 reads SQVTM; CDR2 reads ANQGSEA. This CDR3 region has 14 residues. V was pared by 4 bases and J by 4 bases, with 15 bases between. CDR3 in amino acids: CSVVSLGVADTQYF. DNA for the CDR3: TGCAGCGTTGTTTCTCTAGGGGTTGCAGATACGCAGTATTTT.

This chain connects TRBV10-3 to TRBJ1-2, with D perhaps TRBD1 (6 bases). The V end was cut by 3 bases, the J end by 0 bases, with 14 bases between. CDR1 and CDR2 from the germline V gene are ENHRY and SYGVKD. The CDR3 is 16 amino acids. The CDR3 reads CAISDIVGAPNYGYTF. As DNA, the CDR3 is TGTGCCATCAGTGATATCGTGGGGGCGCCTAACTATGGCTACACCTTC.

This clonotype was seen more than once but under ten times. The CDR3 DNA is TGTGCCATCAGTGATCCGAGAACAGATACGCAGTATTTT. It codes for CAISDPRTDTQYF. The J gene is TRBJ2-3, the V gene TRBV10-3; D gene uncertain. Trimming pared 3 bases from V and 3 bases from J, leaving 7 bases between. Germline values: CDR1 ENHRY, CDR2 SYGVKD. There are 13 residues in the CDR3.

The chain is built from TRBV6-5 and TRBJ1-1; no clear D gene. The CDR3 totals 16 residues. The ends were cut back, 1 base at V and 3 bases at J, with 15 bases in the middle. In germline, CDR1 is MNHEY, CDR2 SVGAGI. This CDR3 is CASSYFQVEGDTEAFF. The CDR3 bases are TGTGCCAGCAGTTACTTCCAGGTGGAGGGAGACACTGAAGCTTTCTTT.

The J gene is TRBJ2-4, the V gene TRBV29-1, with a weak D call TRBD1 (6 bases). The V end lost 1 base, the J end lost 9 bases, and 10 bases lay between the germline ends. CDR1 and CDR2 from the germline V gene are SQVTM and ANQGSEA. The CDR3 has 12 residues. The CDR3 loop is CSVEGLGGIQYF. CDR3 bases: TGCAGCGTTGAAGGCCTAGGGGGCATTCAGTACTTC.

This clonotype was observed many times. V gene TRBV12-3 or TRBV12-4 combines with J gene TRBJ2-7, with D perhaps being TRBD1 or TRBD2 (5 bases each). V lost 4 bases to trimming and J lost 2 bases, with 15 bases between them. The CDR3 consists of 15 residues. The CDR3 nucleotides are TGTGCCAGCAGTTCCGGACCCGTGGGGGCCTACGAGCAGTACTTC. This translates into CASSSGPVGAYEQYF.

The chain recombines TRBV7-6 with TRBJ2-5; TRBD1 matches 7 bases. The junction had 6 bases not matched to a gene; V was cut back by 8 bases and J by 0 bases. The CDR3 length is 14 residues. Germline V gives CDR1 SGHVS, CDR2 FNYEAQ. DNA of the CDR3: TGTGCCAGCGTACTCAGGGGGAACCAAGAGACCCAGTACTTC. Amino acid sequence: CASVLRGNQETQYF.